This entry lists 18 T cell receptor beta chains sequenced from one sample in a study of blood T cell repertoires in COVID-19. Using immunoSEQ multiplex PCR, the repertoire was profiled, and TCRdb retains in-frame clones only, with some absent. The profile shows 250,000 to 350,000 clones, 86% of them singletons. Sequenced input: peripheral blood. All receptors derive from a woman in her seventies with COVID-19, enrolled during active disease.

The chain has TRBV7-9 and TRBJ2-2; D call uncertain. Deletions cut 5 bases from V and 4 bases from J, with 14 bases between. This CDR3 has 15 residues. Germline-derived CDR1 and CDR2 are SEHNR and FQNEAQ (reference sequence). In DNA, the CDR3 is TGTGCCAGCAGCACCTATTCTGCTTCCACCGGGGAGCTGTTTTTT. This translates into CASSTYSASTGELFF.

CDR3 in amino acids: CASSSRDSRIDTQYF. The DNA for the CDR3 is TGCGCCAGCAGCTCCCGGGACAGCAGAATAGATACGCAGTATTTT. The chain combines TRBV5-1 with TRBJ2-3; 7 bases are shared with TRBD1. Per the germline V gene, CDR1 is SGHRS and CDR2 is YFSETQ. V shed 3 bases and J 5 bases; nucleotides not matched to a gene: 9. The CDR3 sequence is 15 residues long.

This chain connects TRBV6-2 or TRBV6-3 to TRBJ1-6; D gene unclear. The V end lost 2 bases, the J end lost 9 bases, and 11 bases lay between the germline ends. There are 14 residues in the CDR3. CDR1 and CDR2 (germline): MNHEY, SVGEGT. CDR3: CASSYDRRSSPLHF. CDR3 coding DNA: TGTGCCAGCAGTTACGACCGGAGGTCTTCACCCCTCCACTTT.

The DNA for the CDR3 is TGTGCCAGCAGCATCGGACGGGACAACTACGCCTACGAGCAGTACTTC. Protein: CASSIGRDNYAYEQYF. This chain links TRBV5-6 with TRBJ2-7, with D possibly matching TRBD1 (6 bases). The V end lost 4 bases, the J end lost 2 bases, and 19 bases lay between the germline ends. CDR1 and CDR2 from the germline V gene are SGHDT and YYEEEE. This CDR3 has 16 amino acids. Complete variable domain (other parts from reference TRBV5-6 and TRBJ2-7): DAGVTQSPTHLIKTRGQQVTLRCSPKSGHDTVSWYQQALGQGPQFIFQYYEEEERQRGNFPDRFSGHQFPNYSSELNVNALLLGDSALYLCASSIGRDNYAYEQYFGPGTRLTVT.

The chain carries TRBV7-7 and TRBJ2-1; 10 bases map to TRBD2. Germline V gene lookup returns CDR1 SSHAT and CDR2 FNYEAQ (reference sequence). The CDR3 length is 15 residues. V was pared by 3 bases and J by 5 bases, with 4 bases of the junction left unmatched. The CDR3 sequence: CASSLSAGGNNEQFF. In DNA, the CDR3 is TGTGCCAGCAGCTTGTCAGCGGGGGGGAACAATGAGCAGTTCTTC. Looking up the rest from reference TRBV7-7 and TRBJ2-1 gives the full variable domain: GAGVSQSPRYKVTKRGQDVTLRCDPISSHATLYWYQQALGQGPEFLTYFNYEAQPDKSGLPSDRFSAERPEGSISTLTIQRTEQRDSAMYRCASSLSAGGNNEQFFGPGTRLTVL.

The CDR3 sequence: CASSYGTGGTYSNQPQHF. In DNA, the CDR3 is TGTGCCAGCAGCTACGGGACAGGGGGCACTTATAGCAATCAGCCCCAGCATTTT. The V call is TRBV5-4, the J call TRBJ1-5; 12 bases agree with TRBD1. Germline assignment: CDR1 SGHNT and CDR2 YYREEE (reference sequence). The CDR3 is 18 amino acids. J was trimmed by 0 bases and V by 3 bases; bases with no gene match: 7.

This clone was observed a few times. The chain has TRBV21-1 and TRBJ2-7; the table gives TRBD1 as D, unverified against the DNA. TRBV21-1 is assigned pseudogene status. CDR3 length: 14 amino acids. The CDR3 here is CASSLRAGGDEQYF. CDR3 coding DNA: TGTGCCAGCAGCCTTCGGGCAGGGGGTGACGAGCAGTACTTC.

The rearrangement joins TRBV7-2 to TRBJ2-1; TRBD2 matches 12 bases. V lost 1 base and J lost 9; bases outside the gene matches: 10. The CDR3 covers 17 residues. The germline gives CDR1 SGHTA, CDR2 FQGNSA. CDR3: CASSLGLAGGPWGEQFF. As DNA, the CDR3 is TGTGCCAGCAGCTTAGGCCTAGCGGGGGGGCCTTGGGGTGAGCAGTTCTTC.

The chain employs TRBV9 and TRBJ1-6; TRBD1 agrees at 9 bases. The length of the CDR3 is 14 residues. Germline CDR1 and CDR2: SGDLS and YYNGEE. The ends lost 0 bases at V and 9 bases at J; junction bases unmatched: 1. The CDR3 region is CASSVAGQGSPLHF. As DNA, the CDR3 is TGTGCCAGCAGCGTAGCGGGACAGGGTTCACCCCTCCACTTT.

A single count supports this clone. The J gene is TRBJ1-2, the V gene TRBV9; D is unresolved. V was shortened by 7 bases and J by 1 base, with 8 bases between the two germline ends. Germline CDR1 and CDR2: SGDLS and YYNGEE. The CDR3 totals 12 residues. The DNA of the CDR3 is TGTGCCAGCTCCCTACTTAACTATGGCTACACCTTC. The encoded protein is CASSLLNYGYTF.

This rearrangement joins TRBV7-8 to TRBJ1-2; D may be TRBD1 (5 bases). From germline, CDR1 is SGHVS and CDR2 FQNEAQ. This CDR3 region has 13 residues. The V and J ends lost 1 base and 6 bases respectively, with 9 bases between them. CDR3 region: CASSLEEGDGYTF. Written as DNA, the CDR3 is TGTGCCAGCAGCTTAGAGGAAGGGGATGGCTACACCTTC. Full variable domain (missing parts from reference TRBV7-8 and TRBJ1-2): GAGVSQSPRYKVAKRGQDVALRCDPISGHVSLFWYQQALGQGPEFLTYFQNEAQLDKSGLPSDRFFAERPEGSVSTLKIQRTQQEDSAVYLCASSLEEGDGYTFGSGTRLTVV.

The chain has TRBV19 and TRBJ2-2; D may be TRBD1 (5 bases). This CDR3 is 17 amino acids long. V lost 3 bases and J lost 4, with 18 bases in between. Germline V CDR1 and CDR2: LNHDA, SQIVND (reference sequence). The chain's CDR3 is CASSIRSQGVGTGELFF. In DNA, the CDR3 is TGTGCCAGTAGTATTAGGTCCCAGGGTGTAGGCACCGGGGAGCTGTTTTTT. Combining the CDR3 with reference TRBV19 and TRBJ2-2 gives the whole variable domain DGGITQSPKYLFRKEGQNVTLSCEQNLNHDAMYWYRQDPGQGLRLIYYSQIVNDFQKGDIAEGYSVSREKKESFPLTVTSAQKNPTAFYLCASSIRSQGVGTGELFFGEGSRLTVL.

The chain employs TRBV6-5 and TRBJ2-1; TRBD2 aligns across 9 bases. The CDR3 has 14 residues. The germline gives CDR1 MNHEY, CDR2 SVGAGI. V lost 7 bases and J lost 9; bases outside the gene matches: 10. As DNA, the CDR3 is TGTGCCAGCAAGGCGGGGGGGATCTTCGGTGAGCAGTTCTTC. This sequence encodes CASKAGGIFGEQFF.

V gene TRBV27 combines with J gene TRBJ2-3, with TRBD2 as a possible D gene (5 bases). The ends were cut back, 3 bases at V and 1 base at J, with 11 bases in the middle. The CDR3 totals 15 residues. Germline CDR1 reads MNHEY; CDR2 reads SMNVEV (reference sequence). The CDR3 is CASSFRGGGTDTQYF. CDR3 coding DNA: TGTGCCAGCAGTTTCCGGGGTGGGGGCACAGATACGCAGTATTTT.

The chain recombines TRBV18 with TRBJ2-1, with D tentatively TRBD1 (5 bases). The length of the CDR3 is 17 residues. Germline CDR1 reads KGHSH; CDR2 reads LQKENI. Between the trimmed V and J ends, which lost 0 bases and 5 bases, there was a span of 17 bases. In DNA form, the CDR3 reads TGTGCCAGCTCACCACCGTCCCTCGGACATGGAAACAATGAGCAGTTCTTC. Protein product: CASSPPSLGHGNNEQFF.

CDR3 amino acids: CASSLAITGRTYEQYF. CDR3 DNA sequence: TGCGCCAGCAGCTTGGCCATAACAGGGAGAACCTACGAGCAGTACTTC. This chain joins TRBV5-1 and TRBJ2-7; D is perhaps TRBD1 (6 bases). V was trimmed by 0 bases and J by 2 bases, leaving 15 bases between them. Germline V gene data show CDR1 as SGHRS and CDR2 as YFSETQ. The CDR3 runs to 16 residues.

The gene calls are TRBV2 and TRBJ1-1, with D uncertain. Trimming pared 4 bases from V and 4 bases from J, leaving 4 bases between. The CDR3 is 11 residues long. Germline V gives CDR1 SNHLY, CDR2 FYNNEI. CDR3 DNA: TGTGCCAGCAGTGCCAGCACTGAAGCTTTCTTT. Translated, it gives CASSASTEAFF.

This clone has just one count. The chain carries TRBV12-3 or TRBV12-4 and TRBJ1-1; a weak D match, TRBD1 (6 bases). V was pared by 6 bases and J by 2 bases, with 10 bases between. The CDR3 runs to 13 residues. The CDR3 loop reads CASSQGRNTEAFF. The CDR3 DNA is TGTGCCAGCAGCCAGGGGCGAAACACTGAAGCTTTCTTT.